Listed here is a single T cell receptor beta chain. This clone was counted once. Its target antigen remains unknown. No qualities accompany the bases; no much larger clone lies one base away. The data derive from a study of Ad26.COV2.S vaccination and SARS-CoV-2 variants (dated by TCRdb to the early 2020s). In terms of the full investigation: TCRbeta repertoire sequencing was used to assess the specificity and breadth of SARS-CoV-2-reactive T cell receptors after Ad26.COV2.S vaccination. A total of approximately 30 samples were included in the TCR-sequenced set, comprising around 19 Ad26.COV2.S vaccine recipients, 5 placebo recipients and 8 SARS-CoV-2 convalescent individuals.

In the paper's terms, the time point label means: individuals recovered from natural SARS-CoV-2 infection. The immunoSEQ Assay was used to sequence TCRbeta CDR3 regions. After extraction, genomic DNA underwent amplification by bias-controlled multiplex PCR, followed by high-throughput sequencing. Under the source paper's analysis protocol: Collapsing and filtering of sequences were performed to quantify the absolute abundance of each unique TCRbeta CDR3 region. Usable DNA was measured by amplifying reference genes present in all nucleated cells, and TCRbeta template counts were normalized to that usable DNA to estimate T cell fraction. Repertoire TCRs were annotated as SARS-CoV-2-specific when V gene, CDR3 amino acid sequence and J gene were exactly matched to a known reactive TCR set. The reference SARS-CoV-2 TCR set came from MIRA and was filtered for enrichment in COVID-19-positive ImmuneCODE repertoires, removing public or cross-reactive TCRs. Using the MIRA antigens, annotated TCRs were further analysed by specific ORF or by position within an ORF. Depth was the summed frequency of annotated unique rearrangements, while breadth was defined as annotated unique rearrangements over total unique productive rearrangements. Two-sided Wilcoxon rank-sum tests were used to compare TCR breadth between groups. The source is immuneACCESS, and TCRdb retained only in-frame sequences with V and J called. Part of the clones is not carried over; for the studies checked, unresolved V genes explain less than half of this, and the remainder is unexplained. The DNA gave D and trimming, while V, J and clone size come from that table. Here the sample has 150,000 to 200,000 clones; roughly 85% occur a single time. The ten largest account for 4.5% to 7.5% of the sample.

The CDR3 has 13 amino acids, counting the end cysteine and phenylalanine. The CDR3 DNA has 39 bases and is translated from base 1. V was cut back by 0 bases and J by 14 bases, leaving a gap of 11 bases between them. CDR1 and CDR2 (LNHNV, YYDKDF) derive from the germline V gene (reference sequence). Study-wide findings and limitations: Ad26.COV2.S recipients had higher spike-specific TCR breadth than placebo recipients (P = 0.0014). According to the authors, total T cell responses may have been underestimated by the TCR breadth and depth analyses. Comparable non-spike TCR breadth was observed between vaccine and placebo recipients, consistent with only spike being contained in the vaccine. After vaccination, substantial breadth of spike-specific CD8+ and CD4+ T cell responses was reported.

The receptor chain draws on TRBV15 and TRBJ1-6; a weak D assignment points to TRBD1 (5 bases agree). The material was peripheral blood, obtained after recovery from COVID-19. The source of this sequence is a human donor who had recovered from COVID-19. The DNA sequence follows: TGTGCCACCAGCAGAGATGGGGGGTTGGCCCTCCACTTT. This gives the protein CATSRDGGLALHF.